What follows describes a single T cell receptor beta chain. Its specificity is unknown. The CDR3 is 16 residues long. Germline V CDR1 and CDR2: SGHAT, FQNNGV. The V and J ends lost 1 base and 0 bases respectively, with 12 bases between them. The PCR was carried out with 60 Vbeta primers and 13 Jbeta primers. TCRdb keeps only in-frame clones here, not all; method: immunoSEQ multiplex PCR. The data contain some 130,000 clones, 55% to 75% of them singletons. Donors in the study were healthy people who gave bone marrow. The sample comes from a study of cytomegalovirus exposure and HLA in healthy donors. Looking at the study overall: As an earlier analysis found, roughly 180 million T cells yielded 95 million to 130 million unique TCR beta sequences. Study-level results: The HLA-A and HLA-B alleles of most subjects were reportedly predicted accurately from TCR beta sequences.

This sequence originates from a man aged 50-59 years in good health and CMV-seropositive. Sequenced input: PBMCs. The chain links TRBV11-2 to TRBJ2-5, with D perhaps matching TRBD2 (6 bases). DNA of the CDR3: TGTGCCAGCAGCTTAGGAATCCGGGACTACCAAGAGACCCAGTACTTC. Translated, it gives CASSLGIRDYQETQYF. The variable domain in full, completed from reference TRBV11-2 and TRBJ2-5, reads EAGVAQSPRYKIIEKRQSVAFWCNPISGHATLYWYQQILGQGPKLLIQFQNNGVVDDSQLPKDRFSAERLKGVDSTLKIQPAKLEDSAVYLCASSLGIRDYQETQYFGPGTRLLVL.